The 9 T cell receptor beta chains presented below share a single source sample, sequenced in a study of blood T cell repertoires in COVID-19. The data were produced by immunoSEQ multiplex PCR, yet TCRdb's version contains in-frame clones alone and is incomplete. This sample has roughly 200,000 clones; around 83% occur once, and the top ten carry 5% to 8%. The sequencing input was PBMCs or T cells enriched from blood (not recorded which). The receptors originated from a man aged 40-49 years who had recovered from COVID-19.

The V and J genes are TRBV10-3 and TRBJ2-7, with D possibly TRBD2 on 6 matching bases. The V end lost 2 bases, the J end lost 6 bases, and 8 bases lay between the germline ends. The CDR3 consists of 12 residues. Germline V lookup: CDR1 ENHRY, CDR2 SYGVKD. The DNA for the CDR3 is TGTGCCATCAGTGAGACTAGCCGCGAGCAGTACTTC. This encodes CAISETSREQYF.

This clone showed up just a few times. The rearrangement links TRBV30 to TRBJ1-1; no reliable D call. Germline lookup yields CDR1 GTSNPN and CDR2 SVGIG (reference sequence). This CDR3 has 13 amino acids. V was clipped by 1 base and J by 1 base, with 7 bases between them. CDR3: CAWSGGSNTEAFF. In nucleotides, the CDR3 is TGTGCCTGGAGTGGAGGTTCGAACACTGAAGCTTTCTTT. Variable domain in full (rest from reference TRBV30 and TRBJ1-1): SQTIHQWPATLVQPVGSPLSLECTVEGTSNPNLYWYRQAAGRGLQLLFYSVGIGQISSEVPQNLSASRPQDRQFILSSKKLLLSDSGFYLCAWSGGSNTEAFFGQGTRLTVV.

This clone was picked up a small number of times. The gene calls are TRBV15 and TRBJ2-4; 9 bases align to TRBD2. V lost 10 bases and J lost 9; bases outside the gene matches: 10. The germline CDR1 and CDR2 sequences are LNHNV and YYDKDF (reference sequence). The length of the CDR3 is 13 residues. CDR3 region: CAIAGDGSVIQYF. CDR3 bases: TGTGCCATAGCGGGGGATGGGTCAGTCATTCAGTACTTC.

The rearrangement joins TRBV15 to TRBJ1-2; TRBD1 matches 10 bases. The CDR3 has 15 amino acids. V lost 5 bases, J lost 4 bases, and 7 bases stayed unmatched. Germline CDR1 is LNHNV and CDR2 is YYDKDF (reference sequence). The CDR3 DNA sequence: TGTGCCACCAGCGGGGCCGGGACAGGGGCCTATGGCTACACCTTC. It is translated as CATSGAGTGAYGYTF.

The chain recombines TRBV7-9 with TRBJ1-2, with 9 bases identical to TRBD1. Germline V gives CDR1 SEHNR, CDR2 FQNEAQ (reference sequence). This CDR3 region has 12 residues. J lost 6 bases, V lost 5 bases, and 1 base had no gene match. CDR3 sequence reads: CASSRTGDGYTF. The CDR3 coding sequence is TGTGCCAGCAGCAGGACAGGGGATGGCTACACCTTC.

The rearrangement joins TRBV19 to TRBJ1-1; no reliable D call. Between the trimmed V and J ends, which lost 5 bases and 1 base, there was a span of 5 bases. This CDR3 spans 12 amino acids. Germline V gene sequence: CDR1 LNHDA, CDR2 SQIVND (reference sequence). The CDR3 DNA reads TGTGCCAGTAGTTCCGGGAACACTGAAGCTTTCTTT. Protein sequence: CASSSGNTEAFF.

In its sample, this clone was seen a few times. The chain couples TRBV4-1 to TRBJ1-4; D is perhaps TRBD1 (6 bases). CDR1 MGHRA and CDR2 YSYEKL come from the germline V gene. The ends were cut back, 6 bases at V and 0 bases at J, with 14 bases in the middle. The CDR3 length is 16 residues. CDR3 bases: TGCGCCAGCAGACAGCGGGACACCGCAACTAATGAAAAACTGTTTTTT. It yields the protein CASRQRDTATNEKLFF.

This clone was counted a few times. V usage is TRBV27 and J usage is TRBJ2-7, with 15 nucleotides matching TRBD2. The CDR3 sequence is 15 residues long. The ends lost 5 bases at V and 4 bases at J; junction bases unmatched: 3. In germline, CDR1 is MNHEY, CDR2 SMNVEV (reference sequence). CDR3: CASSPGTSGRYEQYF. The DNA of the CDR3 is TGTGCCAGCAGTCCCGGGACTAGCGGGAGGTACGAGCAGTACTTC.

The rearrangement links TRBV18 to TRBJ1-1; D might be TRBD1 (5 bases). V was clipped by 4 bases and J by 1 base, with 16 bases between them. Germline loops: CDR1 KGHSH, CDR2 LQKENI. This CDR3 is built from 16 residues. The CDR3 DNA is TGTGCCAGCTCACTCGGAGCGGGACTCTCGAACACTGAAGCTTTCTTT. It yields the protein CASSLGAGLSNTEAFF.